This T cell receptor (beta chain) was captured in a study of cytomegalovirus exposure and HLA in healthy donors (dated by TCRdb to 2016 to 2017). For context, the study as a whole: An earlier analysis of 587 of the donors reported 276 Gb of sequence data and 95 million to 140 million unique TCR beta sequences obtained from approximately 180 million T cells. In a later analysis, previously published TCR beta repertoires from several hundred donors were re-analyzed and high-resolution HLA genotyping was added so that TCR occurrence patterns could be studied. An early release covering roughly 600 HLA-typed donors comprised about 300 gigabases of sequencing data and 65 million to 100 million unique TCR sequences. A later genetic analysis used genome-wide SNP genotypes for about 60% of the roughly 700 donors, treating that subset as a discovery cohort. Every repertoire in the discovery cohort had been generated on one and the same sequencing platform. Both class I and class II loci were covered by HLA typing, at four-digit resolution. The aim of the study was to test whether cataloging public T cell receptors could identify signatures of past pathogen exposure. The later analysis used no new phenotypic data to find candidate immune exposures, relying instead on TCR beta sequences and their occurrence across donors. Alongside the repertoire data, information on donor age, sex, ethnicity and CMV serostatus was compiled. A separate validation cohort of some 130 different subjects was used in addition to the approximately 700-subject first cohort. Roughly 5 DR-DQ haplotypes were handled as single units for association and clustering, since linkage in the cohort was strong. The genetic ancestry cluster associated with self-reported Caucasian donors included around four fifths of the approximately 410 genotyped donors. High-throughput TCR immunosequencing, statistical association of individual TCRs with disease status, and machine learning were combined to predict cytomegalovirus infection status. In an earlier analysis of 587 of the donors, high-throughput TCR beta sequencing was used to judge whether each TCR beta V gene segment behaved as functional or pseudogenic. The study used immunosequencing to profile the T cell repertoires of approximately 650 subjects and linked those repertoires to cytomegalovirus serostatus. Among 350 to 400 genotyped donors of the cohort, an average of approximately 240,000 unique TCR beta nucleotide sequences were sequenced per donor, 15% to 20% of them non-productive. The number of donors typed differed by locus, with roughly 620-630 for A, B, C, DRB1 and DQB1, over 500 for DQA1, over 600 for DPA1, and around 460 for DPB1.

Its CDR3 holds 14 amino acids, cysteine through phenylalanine. Only the CDR3 DNA is retained, 42 bases long and in frame from the first base. Per the germline V gene, ENHRY is the CDR1 and SYGVKD is the CDR2. Results the study describes overall, beyond this receptor: Roughly 15 rarely observed V segments, including chromosome 9 orphons, were excluded from the earlier analysis of a few hundred of the donors because counts were too low. According to a later genetic analysis, donors in an Asian-associated ancestry cluster had fewer N-insertions in productive TCRs than the approximately 610-donor mean. The cohort was sequenced for TCR beta chains only, and without alpha or paired-chain data the features that could be detected were limited. A later analysis found that TCR association rates varied across HLA loci, with DRB1 alleles showing the most associated TCRs and HLA-C alleles the fewest. In an earlier analysis of around 600 of the donors, most TCR beta V segments appeared in productive rearrangements about 90% or about 30% of the time, broadly matching IMGT annotations. In a later analysis, HLA-associated TCR beta chains were found to be more clonally expanded and to have lower generation probabilities than equally common non-associated chains. Most TCR sequences were observed very rarely across donors, whereas some public TCRs were present in many individuals. HLA typing was unavailable for some donors at each locus, so association tests used only the typed subset. Immune exposure information for the cohort was limited to CMV serostatus. The sequencing pipeline was judged likely to have produced a cluster of highly shared sequence variants as a technical artifact. Some IMGT-functional V segments, including TRBV6-2 and TRBV6-3, could not be distinguished by the 87-base-pair reads and were therefore excluded. According to a later analysis, parvovirus B19, influenza, CMV and Epstein-Barr virus appeared linked to several top co-occurrence clusters. A later genetic analysis associated a missense DCLRE1C variant with V-gene and J-gene trimming of TCR beta chains, and an independent cohort replicated the association. It was suggested by the authors that the approach could potentially be generalized to other disease states and immunological phenotypes. In vitro tests confirmed that a few of the cytomegalovirus-associated TCR beta chains recognize cytomegalovirus antigens. Assigning TCR associations to individual alleles was difficult when HLA alleles, especially DR and DQ, strongly co-occurred. Most CMV-associated TCR beta chains appeared to be HLA-restricted in a later analysis, and the HLA associations seemed to be driven largely by CMV exposure. The classifier was reported to diagnose cytomegalovirus status with high specificity and sensitivity in both the original cohort and the validation cohort. A further reported finding was that TCR beta sequences accurately predicted the HLA-A and HLA-B alleles for most subjects in the first cohort. Linkage disequilibrium might explain the correlated functional status among segregating V segments, but an unknown experimental factor could not be excluded. Presence/absence analyses assumed roughly uniform sequencing depth across donors, an assumption that may not hold. The study gave a list of about 170 TCR beta chains associated with cytomegalovirus. In a later analysis, 15,000 to 20,000 TCR beta sequences were associated with specific HLA alleles at a false discovery rate of 0.05.

In the case of this clone: Its antigen remains undetermined. The junction differs from germline at one of its ends, possibly a read error.

The cohort comprised 710 or so healthy bone marrow donors. At the time of sampling, all cohort members were nominally healthy, though unrecorded immune exposures were likely present. The donor tested CMV seronegative and was one of the 352 seronegative cohort members. A peripheral blood sample was collected from each donor, and TCR beta sequencing was performed on peripheral blood mononuclear cells. Genomic DNA was extracted from the blood cell samples with the Qiagen DNeasy Blood Extraction Kit. The protocol used for the library was the immunoSEQ multiplex PCR assay. For the multiplex PCR, a mixture combining 60 forward primers for TCR Vbeta segments and 13 reverse primers for TCR Jbeta segments was used. The CDR3 region of rearranged TCR beta genes was amplified from genomic DNA by a multiplex PCR assay. Amplified TCR beta libraries were sequenced as 87-base-pair reads on the Illumina HiSeq System. The authors' analysis ran thus. A later analysis counted about 76 million unique TCR beta chains across the 640 or so repertoires, and some 11 million of these chains were shared by at least two donors. To remove PCR and sequencing errors, raw reads were error-corrected and collapsed into unique sequences using a nearest-neighbor algorithm that merged closely related sequences. CDR3 sequences were aligned to IMGT reference sequences to assign V, D and J gene segments. Each retained sequence needed at least a six-nucleotide match to both a V gene segment and a J gene segment. A rearrangement was called productive if the CDR3 had no stop codons and remained in frame with V and J, and every other rearrangement was called non-productive. Following IMGT convention, CDR3 was defined as the stretch from the second conserved V-encoded cysteine up to the conserved J-encoded phenylalanine. The earlier analysis of about 590 of the donors excluded sequences that lacked an unambiguous match to a single V gene segment. An earlier analysis of fewer than 750 of the donors classified V segments as functional when productive rearrangements were above 56.7% and as segregating when the standard deviation between donors was above 5%. To diagnose cytomegalovirus status from the catalog of TCR beta chain sequences, a statistical classification framework was built. In a later analysis, TCR nucleotide sequences were compared against IMGT/GENE-DB human TR gene sequences so that V and J genes could be assigned. The TCRdist pipeline was used in a later analysis to assign CDR3 sequences and most-parsimonious VDJ recombination scenarios. In a later analysis, each TCR beta chain was defined by its CDR3 amino acid sequence together with its V-gene family, and reads without a unique V-gene family were excluded. In a later analysis, 450 to 600 highly shared, low-generation-probability nucleotide sequences were removed to address suspected cross-contamination and a sequencing artifact. A later analysis calculated a clonal expansion index for each public chain from normalized within-repertoire ranks of inferred template counts. In a later analysis, generation probabilities were computed with a VDJ recombination model fitted to out-of-frame rearrangements, and the resulting probabilities were checked against IGoR. In a later analysis, hypergeometric tests were used to score TCR-TCR, TCR-HLA and TCR-CMV co-occurrence, with a repertoire-size bias correction applied to TCR pairs. A later analysis estimated false discovery rates by permuting HLA or CMV assignments 20 times. In a later analysis, co-occurring TCRs were grouped using DBSCAN, with TCRdist sequence similarity added in when clustering inside HLA-allele-positive subsets. For co-occurrence clustering, repertoires with fewer than 30,000 or more than 120,000 public chains were excluded, along with 4 to 6 repertoires with anomalous nucleotide sharing. Held by TCRdb, this immuneACCESS table contains in-frame sequences only and omits some clones. Under half of the omission traces to an unresolved V gene where checked; the cause of the rest is unknown. D and trimming were read from the DNA, whereas the V and J calls and clone size are those reported in that table. Counted in this sample were 150,000 or so clones; 60% to 85% of them appeared once. The ten largest clones capture 3% to 4% of the sample.

Here the chain combines TRBV10-3 and TRBJ1-1; a stretch of 9 junction bases matches TRBD1. This receptor was obtained from a woman aged 40 to 50 in good health and CMV-seronegative. Sequenced material: PBMCs. For the CDR3, the sequence is CAIGEGTGWGKAFF. DNA sequence: TGTGCCATCGGTGAAGGGACAGGGTGGGGAAAAGCTTTCTTT.